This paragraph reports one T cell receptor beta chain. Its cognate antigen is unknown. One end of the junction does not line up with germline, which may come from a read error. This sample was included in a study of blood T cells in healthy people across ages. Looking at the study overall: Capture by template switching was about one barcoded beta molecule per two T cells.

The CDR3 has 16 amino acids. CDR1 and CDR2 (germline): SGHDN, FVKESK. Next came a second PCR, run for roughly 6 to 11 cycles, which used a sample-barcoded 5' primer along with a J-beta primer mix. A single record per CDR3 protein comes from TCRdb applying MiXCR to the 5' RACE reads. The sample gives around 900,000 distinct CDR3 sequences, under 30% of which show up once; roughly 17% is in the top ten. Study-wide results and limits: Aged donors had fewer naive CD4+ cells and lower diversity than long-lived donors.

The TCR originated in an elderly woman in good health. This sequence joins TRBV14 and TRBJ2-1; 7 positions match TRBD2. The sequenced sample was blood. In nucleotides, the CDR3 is TGTGCCGGCAGCCAAGATCCGGGGGGCTCCTACAATGAGCAGTTCTTC. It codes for CAGSQDPGGSYNEQFF.